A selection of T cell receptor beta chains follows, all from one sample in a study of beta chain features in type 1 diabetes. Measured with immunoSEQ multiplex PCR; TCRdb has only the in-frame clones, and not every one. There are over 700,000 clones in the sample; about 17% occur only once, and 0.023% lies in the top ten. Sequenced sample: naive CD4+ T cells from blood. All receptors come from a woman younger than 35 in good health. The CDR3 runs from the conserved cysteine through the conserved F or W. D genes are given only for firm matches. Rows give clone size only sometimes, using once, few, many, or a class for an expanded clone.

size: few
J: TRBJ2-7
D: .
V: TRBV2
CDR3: CASSVEAEYYEQYF
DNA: TGTGCCAGCAGCGTTGAGGCGGAATACTACGAGCAGTACTTC

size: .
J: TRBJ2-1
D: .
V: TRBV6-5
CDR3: CASSMGRRGEQFF
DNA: TGTGCCAGCAGCATGGGACGTCGGGGTGAGCAGTTCTTC

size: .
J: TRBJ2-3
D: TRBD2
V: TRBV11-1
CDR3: CASSGTSVNTDTQYF
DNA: TGTGCCAGCAGCGGGACTAGCGTTAACACAGATACGCAGTATTTT

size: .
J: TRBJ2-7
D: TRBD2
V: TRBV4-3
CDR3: CASSQGASGSYEQYF
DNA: TGCGCCAGCAGCCAAGGGGCTAGCGGGTCCTACGAGCAGTACTTC

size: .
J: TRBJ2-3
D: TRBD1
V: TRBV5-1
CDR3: CASRQGQTSTDTQYF
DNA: TGCGCCAGCAGGCAGGGACAGACTAGCACAGATACGCAGTATTTT

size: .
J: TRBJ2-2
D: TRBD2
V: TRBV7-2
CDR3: CASNFGGLNTGELFF
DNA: TGTGCCAGCAACTTTGGGGGACTAAACACCGGGGAGCTGTTTTTT

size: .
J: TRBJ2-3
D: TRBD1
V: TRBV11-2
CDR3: CASRQDRGRADTQYF
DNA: TGTGCCAGCAGACAAGACAGGGGGCGCGCAGATACGCAGTATTTT

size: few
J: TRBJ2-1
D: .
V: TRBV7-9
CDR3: CASSLGLADSYNEQFF
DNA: TGTGCCAGCAGCTTAGGGTTAGCGGACTCCTACAATGAGCAGTTCTTC

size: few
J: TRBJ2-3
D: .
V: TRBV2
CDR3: CASSRRRAGYTDTQYF
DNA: TGTGCCAGCAGTCGCAGGAGGGCCGGATACACAGATACGCAGTATTTT

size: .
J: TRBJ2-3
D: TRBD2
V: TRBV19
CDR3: CASSTWGLDPDTQYF
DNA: TGTGCCAGTAGTACTTGGGGACTAGACCCAGATACGCAGTATTTT

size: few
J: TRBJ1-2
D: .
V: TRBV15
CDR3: CATSRDPGGPRTDGYTF
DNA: TGTGCCACCAGCAGAGATCCCGGGGGCCCACGTACTGATGGCTACACCTTC

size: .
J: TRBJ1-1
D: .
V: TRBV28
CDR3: CASRGTEAFF
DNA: TGTGCCAGCAGGGGCACTGAAGCTTTCTTT

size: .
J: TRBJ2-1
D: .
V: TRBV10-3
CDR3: CAISDYNEQFF
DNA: TGTGCCATCAGTGACTACAATGAGCAGTTCTTC

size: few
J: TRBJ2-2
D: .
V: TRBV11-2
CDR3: CASSLQGFTTGELFF
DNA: TGTGCCAGCAGCCTACAGGGTTTTACCACCGGGGAGCTGTTTTTT

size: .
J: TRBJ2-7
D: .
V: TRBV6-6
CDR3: CASSYQDPSSYEQYF
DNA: TGTGCCAGCAGTTACCAAGACCCCAGCTCCTACGAGCAGTACTTC

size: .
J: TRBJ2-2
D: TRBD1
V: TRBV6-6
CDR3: CASSLTGEAGELFF
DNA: TGTGCCAGCAGTCTAACAGGGGAAGCCGGGGAGCTGTTTTTT

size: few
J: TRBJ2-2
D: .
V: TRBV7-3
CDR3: CASSPNRGTNGRGELFF
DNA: TGTGCCAGCAGCCCCAACCGCGGGACCAATGGGAGGGGGGAGCTGTTTTTT

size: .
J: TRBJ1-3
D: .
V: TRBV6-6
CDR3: CASSPAVRGNTIYF
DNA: TGTGCCAGCAGCCCCGCGGTGCGTGGAAACACCATATATTTT

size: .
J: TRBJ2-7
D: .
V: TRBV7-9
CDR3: CASSSHRTAPYEQYF
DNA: TGTGCCAGCAGCTCCCACCGGACGGCTCCCTACGAGCAGTACTTC

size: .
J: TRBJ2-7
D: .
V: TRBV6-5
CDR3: CASRLSHFYEQYF
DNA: TGTGCCAGCAGGCTCTCCCATTTCTACGAGCAGTACTTC